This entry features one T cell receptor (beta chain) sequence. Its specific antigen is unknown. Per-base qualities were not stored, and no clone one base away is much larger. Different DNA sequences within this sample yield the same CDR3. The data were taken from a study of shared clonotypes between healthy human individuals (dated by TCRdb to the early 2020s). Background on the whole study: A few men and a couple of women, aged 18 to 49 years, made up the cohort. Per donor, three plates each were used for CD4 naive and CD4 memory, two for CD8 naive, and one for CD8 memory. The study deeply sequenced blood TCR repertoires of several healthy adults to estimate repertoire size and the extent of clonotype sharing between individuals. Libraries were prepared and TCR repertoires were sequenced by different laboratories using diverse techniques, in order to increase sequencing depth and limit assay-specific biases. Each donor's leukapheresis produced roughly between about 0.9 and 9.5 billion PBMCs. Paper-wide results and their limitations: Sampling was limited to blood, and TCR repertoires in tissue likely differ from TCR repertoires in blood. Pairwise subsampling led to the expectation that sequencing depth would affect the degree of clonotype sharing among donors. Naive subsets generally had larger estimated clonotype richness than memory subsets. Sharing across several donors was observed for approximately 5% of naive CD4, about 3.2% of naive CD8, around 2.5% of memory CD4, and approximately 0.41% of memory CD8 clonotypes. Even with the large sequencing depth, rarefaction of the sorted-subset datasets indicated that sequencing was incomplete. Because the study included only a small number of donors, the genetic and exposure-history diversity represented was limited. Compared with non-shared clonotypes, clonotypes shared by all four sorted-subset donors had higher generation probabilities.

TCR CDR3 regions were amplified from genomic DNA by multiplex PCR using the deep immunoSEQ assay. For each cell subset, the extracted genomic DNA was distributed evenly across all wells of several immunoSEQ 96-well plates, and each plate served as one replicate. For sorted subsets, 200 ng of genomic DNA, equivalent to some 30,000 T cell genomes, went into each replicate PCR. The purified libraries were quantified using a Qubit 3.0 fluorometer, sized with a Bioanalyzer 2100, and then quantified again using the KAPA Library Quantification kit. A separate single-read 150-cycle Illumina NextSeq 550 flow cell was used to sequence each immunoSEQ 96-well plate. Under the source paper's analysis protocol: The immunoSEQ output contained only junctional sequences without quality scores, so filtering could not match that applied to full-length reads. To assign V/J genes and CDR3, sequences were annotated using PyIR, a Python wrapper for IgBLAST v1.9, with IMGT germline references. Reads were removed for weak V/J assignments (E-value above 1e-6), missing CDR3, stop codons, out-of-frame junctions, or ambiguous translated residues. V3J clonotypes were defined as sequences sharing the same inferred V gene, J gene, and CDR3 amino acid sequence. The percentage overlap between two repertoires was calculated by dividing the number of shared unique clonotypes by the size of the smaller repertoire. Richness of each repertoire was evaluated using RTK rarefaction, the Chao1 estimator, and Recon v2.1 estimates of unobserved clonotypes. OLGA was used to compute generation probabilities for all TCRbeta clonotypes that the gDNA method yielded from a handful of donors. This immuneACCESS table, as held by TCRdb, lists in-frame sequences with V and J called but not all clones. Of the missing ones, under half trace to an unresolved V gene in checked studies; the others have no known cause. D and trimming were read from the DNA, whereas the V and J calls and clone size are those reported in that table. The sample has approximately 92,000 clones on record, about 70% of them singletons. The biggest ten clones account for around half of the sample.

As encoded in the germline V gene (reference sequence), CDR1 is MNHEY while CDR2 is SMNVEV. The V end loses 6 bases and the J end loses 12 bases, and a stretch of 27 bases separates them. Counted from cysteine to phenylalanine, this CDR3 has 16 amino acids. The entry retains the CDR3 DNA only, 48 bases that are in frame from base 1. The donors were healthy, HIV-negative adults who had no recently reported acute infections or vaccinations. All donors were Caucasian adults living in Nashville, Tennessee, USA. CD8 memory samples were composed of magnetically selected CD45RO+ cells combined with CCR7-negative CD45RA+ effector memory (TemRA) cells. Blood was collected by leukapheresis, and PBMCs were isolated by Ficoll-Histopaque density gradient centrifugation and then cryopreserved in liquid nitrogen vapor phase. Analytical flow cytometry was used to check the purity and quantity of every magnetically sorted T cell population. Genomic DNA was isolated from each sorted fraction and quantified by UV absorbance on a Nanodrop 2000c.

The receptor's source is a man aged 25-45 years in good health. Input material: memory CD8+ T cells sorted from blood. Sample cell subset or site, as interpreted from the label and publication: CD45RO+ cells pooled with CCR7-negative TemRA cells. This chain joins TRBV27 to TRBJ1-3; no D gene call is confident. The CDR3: CASSPMKGTPGFGIYF. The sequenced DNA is TGTGCCAGCAGCCCAATGAAGGGAACCCCGGGATTCGGCATATATTTT.